This note documents a single T cell receptor (beta chain) sequence. The antigen is undetermined. This sample is drawn from a study of T-cell memory formation after mild COVID-19. For the study at large: TCR clusters were mostly confined to one donor each. The study's findings and limits: Clones shrinking from day 15 to 85 showed even CD4/CD8 mixes; later expanders tilted CD4+. Memory from before infection featured some responding clones, which suggests cross-reactive memory joined.

After 5'RACE with constant-segment primers, TCR alpha and TCR beta cDNA libraries carrying sample barcodes and UMIs were obtained. TCRdb reprocessed the 5' RACE reads with MiXCR, giving one entry per CDR3 protein. Among over 350,000 distinct CDR3 sequences, 16% were seen once, and the ten largest hold roughly 21%. Trimming cost V 5 bases and J 6 bases; bases outside gene matches: 11. CDR1 is SNHLY and CDR2 is FYNNEI in the germline V gene. This CDR3 contains 15 residues. The receptor comes from a man in his late teens or twenties who had mild COVID-19 (a few samples of this study predate the infection). Cell type and time point are not known. This chain uses TRBV2 with TRBJ2-7; 9 bases are a match to TRBD1. The specimen was PBMCs or a T cell subset sorted from them (not recorded which). This chain's CDR3 is CASSSPGTGNPEQYF. Written as DNA, the CDR3 is TGTGCCAGCAGTTCGCCCGGGACAGGGAATCCCGAGCAGTACTTC.